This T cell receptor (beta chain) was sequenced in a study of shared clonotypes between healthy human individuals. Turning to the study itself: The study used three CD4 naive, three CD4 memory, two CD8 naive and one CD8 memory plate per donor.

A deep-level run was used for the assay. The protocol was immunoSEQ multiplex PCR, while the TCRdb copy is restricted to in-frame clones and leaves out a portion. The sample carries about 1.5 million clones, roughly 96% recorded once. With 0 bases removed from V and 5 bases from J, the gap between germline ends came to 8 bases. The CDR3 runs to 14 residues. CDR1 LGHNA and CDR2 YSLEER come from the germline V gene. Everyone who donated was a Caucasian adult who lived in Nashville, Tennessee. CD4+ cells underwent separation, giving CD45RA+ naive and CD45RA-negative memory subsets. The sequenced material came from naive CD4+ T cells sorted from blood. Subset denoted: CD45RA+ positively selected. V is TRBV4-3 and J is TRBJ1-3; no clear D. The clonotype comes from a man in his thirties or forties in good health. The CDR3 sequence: CASSQDGARNTIYF. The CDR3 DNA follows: TGCGCCAGCAGCCAAGATGGTGCGAGAAACACCATATATTTT.